One sample yielded the 13 T cell receptor beta chains listed below, sequenced in a study of cytomegalovirus exposure and HLA in healthy donors. 60 Vbeta and 13 Jbeta primers were used in PCR. Profiling relied on immunoSEQ multiplex PCR, and the TCRdb table lists in-frame clones only, not all of them. The sample records 210,000 or so clones, about 85% being singletons. Specimen: PBMCs. These receptors all stem from a girl aged 2 to 9 in good health and CMV-seronegative.

This chain joins TRBV6-1 and TRBJ1-1; 7 nucleotides agree with TRBD1. Germline trimming cut 3 bases from V and 3 bases from J; bases unmatched to any gene: 13. From germline, CDR1 is MNHNS and CDR2 SASEGT. The CDR3 is made up of 17 amino acids. The CDR3 sequence is CASSDRDSLGGDTEAFF. Here the CDR3 DNA reads TGTGCCAGCAGTGATCGGGACAGCCTCGGTGGGGACACTGAAGCTTTCTTT.

The gene calls are TRBV2 and TRBJ2-6; unclear D gene. CDR3 length: 15 amino acids. The V gene's germline CDR1 is SNHLY and CDR2 FYNNEI. Trimming took off 0 bases at V and 2 bases at J, with 5 bases between the two ends. This CDR3 reads CASSEARPGANVLTF. CDR3 coding DNA: TGTGCCAGCAGTGAAGCGAGGCCTGGGGCCAACGTCCTGACTTTC.

A word on this clone: This same CDR3 is encoded by further DNA sequences in the sample. The chain links TRBV10-3 to TRBJ2-7, with no clear D. The CDR3 has 12 amino acids. Looked up from germline, CDR1 is ENHRY and CDR2 is SYGVKD. The V gene lost 4 bases and the J gene lost 1 base, with 5 bases spanning the gap. The DNA of the CDR3 is TGTGCCATCAGTGCCGGGTCCTACGAGCAGTACTTC. It encodes CAISAGSYEQYF.

This rearrangement joins TRBV7-8 to TRBJ2-7; 8 nucleotides match TRBD2. This CDR3 has 16 amino acids. Germline lookup yields CDR1 SGHVS and CDR2 FQNEAQ. Trimming at V came to 7 bases and at J to 0 bases, leaving 11 bases not matched to a gene. CDR3 sequence reads: CASTTEGGGSSYEQYF. The CDR3 DNA follows: TGTGCCAGCACCACAGAGGGCGGGGGGAGCTCCTACGAGCAGTACTTC.

The CDR3 loop is CASSIPGQSNQPQHF. The CDR3, as DNA: TGTGCCAGCAGCATCCCGGGACAATCTAATCAGCCCCAGCATTTT. The J gene is TRBJ1-5, the V gene TRBV11-2, with TRBD1 as a possible D gene (6 bases). CDR1 SGHAT and CDR2 FQNNGV come from the germline V gene. V lost 5 bases and J 4 bases, leaving 15 bases between the germline ends. This CDR3 contains 15 residues. Together with reference TRBV11-2 and TRBJ1-5, the CDR3 gives the full variable domain: EAGVAQSPRYKIIEKRQSVAFWCNPISGHATLYWYQQILGQGPKLLIQFQNNGVVDDSQLPKDRFSAERLKGVDSTLKIQPAKLEDSAVYLCASSIPGQSNQPQHFGDGTRLSIL.

The table lists this clone with a few counts. The rearrangement joins TRBV7-9 to TRBJ1-2; 7 bases are shared with TRBD1. V shed 4 bases and J 2 bases; nucleotides not matched to a gene: 7. CDR3 length equals 15 residues. Germline-derived CDR1 and CDR2 are SEHNR and FQNEAQ (reference sequence). The CDR3 DNA sequence: TGTGCCAGCAGCTCCGGGACAGACGCGAACTATGGCTACACCTTC. Amino acid sequence: CASSSGTDANYGYTF. Based on the CDR3 plus reference TRBV7-9 and TRBJ1-2, the full variable domain is DTGVSQNPRHKITKRGQNVTFRCDPISEHNRLYWYRQTLGQGPEFLTYFQNEAQLEKSRLLSDRFSAERPKGSFSTLEIQRTEQGDSAMYLCASSSGTDANYGYTFGSGTRLTVV.

This clone was recorded once. The rearrangement uses TRBV7-3 and TRBJ1-5; D remains ambiguous. The CDR3 sequence is 15 residues long. CDR1 and CDR2 from the germline V gene are SGHTA and FQGTGA. Between the trimmed V and J ends, which lost 0 bases and 3 bases, there was a span of 9 bases. CDR3 in amino acids: CASSLTPGPNQPQHF. CDR3 DNA sequence: TGTGCCAGCAGCTTAACACCAGGCCCCAATCAGCCCCAGCATTTT.

V usage is TRBV7-8 and J usage is TRBJ2-1; 14 bases agree with TRBD2. CDR1 is SGHVS and CDR2 is FQNEAQ in the germline V gene. CDR3 length: 15 amino acids. V shed 5 bases, J shed 8 bases, and the junction held 5 bases outside the gene matches. CDR3 sequence reads: CASSPRTSGGYEQFF. CDR3 in DNA: TGTGCCAGCAGCCCTCGGACTAGCGGGGGGTATGAGCAGTTCTTC.

This chain links TRBV30 with TRBJ2-5; no clear D gene. The V gene's germline CDR1 is GTSNPN and CDR2 SVGIG (reference sequence). The CDR3 is 14 amino acids. V gave up 5 bases and J gave up 0 bases, with 13 bases separating them. The CDR3 is CAWASGVYQETQYF. The CDR3 nucleotides are TGTGCCTGGGCCAGTGGAGTGTACCAAGAGACCCAGTACTTC.

The gene calls are TRBV10-3 and TRBJ1-1; 9 bases fit TRBD1. The CDR3 is 14 residues long. Looked up from germline, CDR1 is ENHRY and CDR2 is SYGVKD. The V segment lost 2 bases and the J segment 9 bases; nucleotides outside the gene matches: 7. CDR3 DNA: TGTGCCATCAGTGAGGCCCTACAGGGGGCAAAAGCTTTCTTT. This sequence encodes CAISEALQGAKAFF.

The rearrangement joins TRBV7-2 to TRBJ2-7; 12 bases are a match to TRBD2. Per germline, CDR1 SGHTA and CDR2 FQGNSA. The CDR3 sequence is 17 residues long. V gave up 5 bases and J gave up 1 base; unmatched junction bases: 9. CDR3 loop: CASSPRGLAGGSYEQYF. The CDR3 coding sequence is TGTGCCAGCAGCCCAAGAGGGCTAGCGGGAGGGTCCTACGAGCAGTACTTC.

The rearrangement links TRBV30 to TRBJ1-2; D call uncertain. The V end was cut by 8 bases, the J end by 3 bases, with 16 bases between. CDR1 and CDR2 (germline): GTSNPN, SVGIG (reference sequence). The CDR3 sequence is 13 residues long. CDR3 in amino acids: CATTLSSHYGYTF. The CDR3 bases are TGTGCCACGACCCTCTCTAGTCACTATGGCTACACCTTC.

V gene TRBV5-1 combines with J gene TRBJ1-2; 10 bases fit TRBD1. The CDR3 has 16 residues. V shed 4 bases and J 2 bases; nucleotides not matched to a gene: 8. Germline loops: CDR1 SGHRS, CDR2 YFSETQ. The CDR3 region has the DNA TGCGCCAGCAGCCCTACGGGACAGGGGACAAACTATGGCTACACCTTC. Its protein is CASSPTGQGTNYGYTF.